A selection of T cell receptor beta chains follows, all from one sample in a study of shared clonotypes between healthy human individuals. Repertoires were generated with immunoSEQ multiplex PCR, while TCRdb's copy carries only in-frame clones and drops some. The top ten hold 1.7% of the sample, which has about 2.1 million clones, 90% to 95% seen once. Material for sequencing was naive CD8+ T cells from PBMCs. The source is a man younger than 35 in good health. Some clones in this sample may be carry-over from other donors' samples. Each CDR3 is given with its conserved first and last residue. A D gene is named only where the DNA matches it firmly. The size entry is marked missing in some rows and otherwise reads once, few, many or a size class.

clone_size d_call j_call v_call cdr3_nt cdr3_aa
. TRBD2 TRBJ2-7 TRBV6-9 TGTGCCAGCAGTCTACTAGCGGGCAACTCCTACGAGCAGTATTTC CASSLLAGNSYEQYF
once . TRBJ2-1 TRBV5-1 TGCGCCAGCAGCTTGGTGGGGGATTCCTACAATGAGCAGTTCTTC CASSLVGDSYNEQFF
. . TRBJ2-1 TRBV11-2 TGTGCCAGCAGCCGGGGCGGTACAGAGCAGTTCTTC CASSRGGTEQFF
. TRBD1 TRBJ1-2 TRBV9 TGTGCCAGCAGCGACCGGGACAGGGCGTATGGCTACACCTTC CASSDRDRAYGYTF
. TRBD1 TRBJ1-1 TRBV13 TGTGCCAGCAGCTTGCCCCAGGGGGGGACTGAAGCTTTCTTT CASSLPQGGTEAFF
. . TRBJ1-1 TRBV16 TGTGCCAGCTTTCCTGGAGTCAACACTGAAGCTTTCTTT CASFPGVNTEAFF
. TRBD1 TRBJ2-2 TRBV10-3 TGTGCCATCAGCGAGGGACAGACTCAGGGTGGCGGGGAGCTGTTTTTT CAISEGQTQGGGELFF
. TRBD2 TRBJ2-1 TRBV7-9 TGTGCCAGCAGCTTAGTCCGACTAGCGGGGGGGAATGAGCAGTTCTTC CASSLVRLAGGNEQFF
. . TRBJ2-5 TRBV30 TGTGCCTGGAGTGTACTTTACCAAGAGACCCAGTACTTC CAWSVLYQETQYF
. TRBD2 TRBJ2-7 TRBV27 TGTGCCAGCAGTTGGGACTATCCAACCTACGAGCAGTACTTC CASSWDYPTYEQYF
. . TRBJ2-5 TRBV13 TGTGCCAGCAGCTTAAGGGGGGAGACCCAGTACTTC CASSLRGETQYF
. . TRBJ2-7 TRBV5-1 TGCGCCACCCAGGAAGGCTGGGGCGCCTACGAGCAGTACTTC CATQEGWGAYEQYF
. TRBD2 TRBJ2-1 TRBV27 TGTGCCAGCAGTTCCCGCCTAGCGGGAGTATCCTACAATGAGCAGTTCTTC CASSSRLAGVSYNEQFF
. . TRBJ2-1 TRBV11-2 TGTGCCAGCAGCCTCGGGACGAGGATCGATGAGCAGTTCTTC CASSLGTRIDEQFF
once . TRBJ2-1 TRBV15 TGTGCCACCAGCCCCTCCCGGCTAGGGGCTAATGAGCAGTTCTTC CATSPSRLGANEQFF
once . TRBJ1-1 TRBV11-1 TGTGCCAGCAGCCCGGGGGCAGGCTTGAACACTGAAGCTTTCTTT CASSPGAGLNTEAFF
. TRBD2 TRBJ2-7 TRBV7-9 TGTGCCAGCAGCTTAGTTCCAGCGGGAGGAACCTACGAGCAGTACTTC CASSLVPAGGTYEQYF
. TRBD1 TRBJ2-2 TRBV7-6 TGTGCCAGCAGCTTAGGCAGGGGGCGTACCGGGGAGCTGTTTTTT CASSLGRGRTGELFF
. . TRBJ1-1 TRBV6-5 TGTGCCAGCACTACCGGGACCGGGACGGGAGAAGCTTTCTTT CASTTGTGTGEAFF
. TRBD2 TRBJ2-1 TRBV27 TGTGCCAGCGGCCACGGGACTAGCGGGAAAGGTGAGCAGTTCTTC CASGHGTSGKGEQFF
. . TRBJ1-1 TRBV6-5 TGTGCCAGCAGTTTAGGAGGGCGGGGGACTGAAGCTTTCTTT CASSLGGRGTEAFF
. TRBD1 TRBJ2-5 TRBV11-2 TGTGCCAGCAGTCCCCGGGACAGGGGCCAAGAGACCCAGTACTTC CASSPRDRGQETQYF
. TRBD2 TRBJ2-7 TRBV4-1 TGCGCCAGCAGCCAGGGGACTAGCGGGAGAGGGTACGAGCAGTACTTC CASSQGTSGRGYEQYF
. . TRBJ2-5 TRBV28 TGTGCCAGCAGTTCCGTACAGGGATATTTCCAAGAGACCCAGTACTTC CASSSVQGYFQETQYF
. . TRBJ2-7 TRBV7-6 TGTGCCAGCAGTAATCCGGGCGACTTCCTCACCTACGAGCAGTACTTC CASSNPGDFLTYEQYF
. . TRBJ2-7 TRBV28 TGTGCCAGCAGTATTCCCCAAAAGAGCGCCTACGAGCAGTACTTC CASSIPQKSAYEQYF
. . TRBJ1-3 TRBV27 TGTGCCAGCCGCTCTGGAAACACCATATATTTT CASRSGNTIYF
once TRBD1 TRBJ2-7 TRBV30 TGTGCCTGGAGTAGTTGGGACAGGGGGAACGGGTTGGACGAGCAGTACTTC CAWSSWDRGNGLDEQYF
. TRBD1 TRBJ2-7 TRBV29-1 TGCAGCGTTGAAATGCTGGGACAGGGAACGGTCGAGCAGTACTTC CSVEMLGQGTVEQYF
. . TRBJ2-7 TRBV10-3 TGTGCCATCAGTGAGTACGGGACTGCGGGACAGAGCTACGAGCAGTACTTC CAISEYGTAGQSYEQYF
. . TRBJ2-7 TRBV6-5 TGTGCCAGCAGTCCCACTGGGGTCTCGGGCTACGAGCAGTACTTC CASSPTGVSGYEQYF
. TRBD2 TRBJ2-7 TRBV27 TGTGCCAGCAGTTCACTCCTAGCGGGAGATGAGCAGTACTTC CASSSLLAGDEQYF
once . TRBJ2-7 TRBV9 TGTGCCAGCAGCGTAGAGGAGGGTAGCTCCTACGAGCAGTACTTC CASSVEEGSSYEQYF
. . TRBJ1-3 TRBV9 TGTGCCAGCAGCGTAGGATCCAACCCCGGAAACACCATATATTTT CASSVGSNPGNTIYF
once TRBD1 TRBJ1-5 TRBV15 TGTGCCACCAGCAGCCCCCCGAGGCAGGGGGATCAGCCCCAGCATTTT CATSSPPRQGDQPQHF
. . TRBJ2-2 TRBV10-1 TGCGCCAGCAGTAGAGAACCGGACACCGGGGAGCTGTTTTTT CASSREPDTGELFF